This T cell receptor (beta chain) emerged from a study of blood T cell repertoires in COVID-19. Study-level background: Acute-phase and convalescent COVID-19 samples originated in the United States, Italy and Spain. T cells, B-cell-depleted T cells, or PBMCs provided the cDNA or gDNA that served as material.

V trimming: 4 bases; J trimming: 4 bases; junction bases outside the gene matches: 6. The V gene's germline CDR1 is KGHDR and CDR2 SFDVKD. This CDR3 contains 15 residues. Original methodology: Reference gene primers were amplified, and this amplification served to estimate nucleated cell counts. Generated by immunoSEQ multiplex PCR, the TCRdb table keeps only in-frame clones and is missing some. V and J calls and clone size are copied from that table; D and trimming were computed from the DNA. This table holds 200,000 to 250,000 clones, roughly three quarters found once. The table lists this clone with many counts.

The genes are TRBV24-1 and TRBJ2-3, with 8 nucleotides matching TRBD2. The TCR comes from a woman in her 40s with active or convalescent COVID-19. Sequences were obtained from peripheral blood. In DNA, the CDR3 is TGTGCCACCAGTGAGCCCGGGGGGGCCGCAGATACGCAGTATTTT. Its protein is CATSEPGGAADTQYF.